This T cell receptor beta chain derives from a study of shared clonotypes between healthy human individuals. Using immunoSEQ multiplex PCR, the repertoire was profiled, and TCRdb retains in-frame clones only, with some absent. The sample contains roughly 1,600,000 clones, about 98.5% of which appear only once. The V gene lost 2 bases and the J gene lost 6 bases, with 11 bases spanning the gap. CDR3 length: 13 residues. Germline V gene data show CDR1 as MDHEN and CDR2 as SYDVKM. The chain couples TRBV28 to TRBJ2-7; tentative D call: TRBD2 (6 bases). The sample comprised naive CD4+ T cells sorted from blood. Subset specified: CD45RA+ positively selected. The receptor's source is a man aged 30-40 years in good health. This chain's CDR3 is CASSLPTRREQYF. In DNA form, the CDR3 reads TGTGCCAGCAGTTTACCGACTAGGCGCGAGCAGTACTTC.